This note documents a single TCR beta chain sequence. What it binds is unknown. Germline-derived CDR1 and CDR2 are KGHSH and LQKENI. The CDR3 is made up of 14 amino acids. Trimming took 0 bases from V and 6 from J, leaving 10 bases between them. Sequencing was performed with immunoSEQ multiplex PCR; in TCRdb, only in-frame clones are kept and a portion is missing. The sample contains some 350,000 clones, 92% of which appear only once. These data come from a study of Ad26.COV2.S vaccination and SARS-CoV-2 variants. Study conclusions and caveats: The TCR breadth and depth analyses may have understated or missed part of the total T cell responses. Greater spike-specific TCR breadth was seen in vaccine recipients than in placebo recipients. With respect to non-spike TCR breadth, vaccine and placebo recipients were similar.

The receptor was derived from a human donor who had recovered from COVID-19. The sequenced sample was peripheral blood, obtained after recovery from COVID-19. The chain combines TRBV18 with TRBJ2-3; D is undetermined. The CDR3 nucleotides are TGTGCCAGCTCACCACCGGTCCCGGCTGATACGCAGTATTTT. It yields the protein CASSPPVPADTQYF.